The present TCR beta chain was sequenced within a study of T-cell memory formation after mild COVID-19. A single record per CDR3 protein comes from TCRdb applying MiXCR to the 5' RACE reads. The sample has 150,000 to 200,000 distinct CDR3 sequences; around a tenth are singletons. This clonotype was counted between two and nine times. Its antigen is unknown. General observations from the study: Those CD4+ clones that contracted were mainly in CM and EM (CD8+ ones in EMRA).

The specimen was PBMCs or a T cell subset sorted from them (not recorded which). The receptor was isolated from a man between 18 and 35 years old who had mild COVID-19 (a few samples of this study predate the infection). Cell type and time point are not known.

The CDR3 DNA reads as TGCAGTGCTAGCCCGACTAGCGGGAGAGATTGGTACCAAGAGACCCAGTACTTC. Amino acids: CSASPTSGRDWYQETQYF. The chain joins TRBV20-1 to TRBJ2-5; the match to TRBD2 covers 12 bases. This CDR3 is 18 amino acids long. Germline V CDR1 and CDR2: DFQATT, SNEGSKA (reference sequence). V was pared by 3 bases and J by 0 bases, with 11 bases of the junction left unmatched.